The 25 T cell receptor beta chains below all came from one sample that was sequenced in a study of blood T cell repertoires in COVID-19. Using immunoSEQ multiplex PCR, the repertoire was profiled, and TCRdb retains in-frame clones only, with some absent. The sample shows about 220,000 clones, about four fifths of them seen only once. Sequencing used PBMCs or T cells enriched from blood (not recorded which). These receptors were obtained from a woman aged 55-70 years who had recovered from COVID-19.

The genes are TRBV19 and TRBJ2-4; TRBD1 aligns across 9 bases. CDR1 LNHDA and CDR2 SQIVND come from the germline V gene (reference sequence). CDR3 length equals 14 residues. With 3 bases clipped from V and 6 bases from J, the junction kept 3 bases outside the gene matches. The CDR3 nucleotides read TGTGCCAGTAGTATTTCGGGACAGGGAAACATTCAGTACTTC. Translating it yields CASSISGQGNIQYF. Variable domain in full (rest from reference TRBV19 and TRBJ2-4): DGGITQSPKYLFRKEGQNVTLSCEQNLNHDAMYWYRQDPGQGLRLIYYSQIVNDFQKGDIAEGYSVSREKKESFPLTVTSAQKNPTAFYLCASSISGQGNIQYFGAGTRLSVL.

The chain employs TRBV7-3 and TRBJ1-1, with a tentative D call TRBD1 (6 bases). V was clipped by 5 bases and J by 0 bases, with 13 bases between them. Germline assignment: CDR1 SGHTA and CDR2 FQGTGA. CDR3 size: 15 residues. CDR3 bases: TGTGCCAGCAGCCCGTCAGGGGTCATGAACACTGAAGCTTTCTTT. It translates to CASSPSGVMNTEAFF.

The genes are TRBV7-2 and TRBJ1-2; the D is unclear. Trimming removed 2 bases at V and 4 bases at J, with 11 bases between. Germline assignment: CDR1 SGHTA and CDR2 FQGNSA. This CDR3 has 14 amino acids. This CDR3 reads CASSLPTEPYGYTF. The CDR3 region has the DNA TGTGCCAGCAGCTTACCGACGGAGCCCTATGGCTACACCTTC. The full variable domain, with the rest looked up from reference TRBV7-2 and TRBJ1-2, is GAGVSQSPSNKVTEKGKDVELRCDPISGHTALYWYRQSLGQGLEFLIYFQGNSAPDKSGLPSDRFSAERTGGSVSTLTIQRTQQEDSAVYLCASSLPTEPYGYTFGSGTRLTVV.

The chain combines TRBV7-2 with TRBJ1-1; 7 bases align to TRBD1. Trimming cost V 7 bases and J 1 base; bases outside gene matches: 6. This CDR3 has 14 amino acids. Germline V gene sequence: CDR1 SGHTA, CDR2 FQGNSA. The chain's CDR3 is CASTRGQRNTEAFF. The CDR3 DNA reads as TGTGCCAGCACCAGGGGACAGAGGAACACTGAAGCTTTCTTT. The full variable domain, in which reference TRBV7-2 and TRBJ1-1 provide the parts outside the CDR3, is GAGVSQSPSNKVTEKGKDVELRCDPISGHTALYWYRQSLGQGLEFLIYFQGNSAPDKSGLPSDRFSAERTGGSVSTLTIQRTQQEDSAVYLCASTRGQRNTEAFFGQGTRLTVV.

V and J are TRBV3-1 (or the pseudogene TRBV3-2) and TRBJ1-5; D call uncertain. The CDR3 has 13 amino acids. The germline CDR1 and CDR2 sequences are LGHDT and YNNKEL (reference sequence). Deletions cut 4 bases from V and 2 bases from J, with 6 bases between. The CDR3 protein is CASSLSGNQPQHF. The CDR3 DNA is TGTGCCAGCAGCCTCTCGGGCAATCAGCCCCAGCATTTT.

The chain carries TRBV2 and TRBJ1-2; a possible D gene is TRBD1 (5 bases). CDR1 is SNHLY and CDR2 is FYNNEI in the germline V gene. This CDR3 region has 14 residues. V lost 0 bases, J lost 8 bases, and 13 bases lay in between. CDR3 sequence (DNA): TGTGCCAGCAGTGAAGCTCCGCGGCCAGGGGGCTACACCTTC. Encoded protein: CASSEAPRPGGYTF.

The rearrangement joins TRBV5-1 to TRBJ1-1; D gene uncertain. With 6 bases removed from V and 2 bases from J, the gap between germline ends came to 14 bases. The CDR3 covers 14 residues. The germline gives CDR1 SGHRS, CDR2 YFSETQ. The CDR3 is CASTRGGPNTEAFF. CDR3 coding DNA: TGCGCCAGCACCCGTGGAGGGCCCAACACTGAAGCTTTCTTT. The full variable domain, its missing parts supplied by reference TRBV5-1 and TRBJ1-1, is KAGVTQTPRYLIKTRGQQVTLSCSPISGHRSVSWYQQTPGQGLQFLFEYFSETQRNKGNFPGRFSGRQFSNSRSEMNVSTLELGDSALYLCASTRGGPNTEAFFGQGTRLTVV.

The rearrangement joins TRBV29-1 to TRBJ1-2; possible D gene TRBD1, 5 bases. The V and J ends lost 6 bases and 4 bases respectively, with 18 bases between them. The germline CDR1 and CDR2 sequences are SQVTM and ANQGSEA. This CDR3 comprises 14 residues. The CDR3 sequence: CSVGDSGRSYGYTF. The DNA of the CDR3 is TGCAGCGTCGGGGACTCTGGGAGGTCCTATGGCTACACCTTC.

The chain couples TRBV29-1 to TRBJ2-7; weak D call: TRBD2 (6 bases). CDR1 SQVTM and CDR2 ANQGSEA come from the germline V gene. The CDR3 totals 11 residues. The V end was cut by 2 bases, the J end by 5 bases, with 7 bases between. The CDR3 DNA is TGCAGCGTTGAACGGACTAACGAGCAGTACTTC. Its protein is CSVERTNEQYF.

The chain is built from TRBV18 and TRBJ1-5, with 7 positions matching TRBD1. After removal of 1 base from V and 9 bases from J, the junction contained 15 bases not matched to a gene. The CDR3 is made up of 17 amino acids. In germline, CDR1 is KGHSH, CDR2 LQKENI. The CDR3 region is CASSPRQGMHQTRPQHF. The CDR3 DNA reads as TGTGCCAGCTCACCACGACAGGGAATGCATCAAACGCGGCCCCAGCATTTT.

This clone was picked up one time. The chain recombines TRBV18 with TRBJ2-2; 11 bases match TRBD2. Germline loops: CDR1 KGHSH, CDR2 LQKENI. The CDR3 length is 17 residues. V lost 2 bases to trimming and J lost 5 bases; unmatched junction nucleotides: 7. CDR3 amino acids: CASSPWLLAGETGELFF. The CDR3 coding sequence is TGTGCCAGCTCACCATGGTTACTAGCGGGGGAGACCGGGGAGCTGTTTTTT.

This clone was found once. This sequence joins TRBV2 and TRBJ2-1; 7 nucleotides align to TRBD1. The CDR3 consists of 14 residues. V shed 3 bases, J shed 10 bases, and the junction held 9 bases outside the gene matches. Germline V gene data show CDR1 as SNHLY and CDR2 as FYNNEI. CDR3 nucleotides: TGTGCCAGCAGTGACACAGGGGTAGTGGGCGAGCAGTTCTTC. Its translation: CASSDTGVVGEQFF.

V and J are TRBV18 and TRBJ1-3, with a weak D call TRBD1 (5 bases). Trimming stripped 4 bases from V and 3 bases from J, with 10 bases between. Germline CDR1 reads KGHSH; CDR2 reads LQKENI. The CDR3 totals 14 residues. CDR3 in amino acids: CASSQAGIGNTIYF. CDR3 coding DNA: TGTGCCAGCTCACAGGCAGGGATTGGAAACACCATATATTTT.

This chain joins TRBV4-2 and TRBJ2-1, with TRBD2 matching over 8 bases. Unmatched junction bases numbered 9, after V lost 4 bases and J lost 1 base. The CDR3 is 17 residues long. CDR1 and CDR2 from the germline V gene are LGHNA and YNFKEQ. The CDR3: CASSPLWQRGSYNEQFF. Written as DNA, the CDR3 is TGTGCCAGCAGCCCCCTGTGGCAGCGGGGGTCCTACAATGAGCAGTTCTTC.

The chain joins TRBV19 to TRBJ2-3, with 8 bases matching TRBD2. Germline-derived CDR1 and CDR2 are LNHDA and SQIVND (reference sequence). The CDR3 covers 15 residues. Unmatched junction bases numbered 14, after V lost 9 bases and J lost 6 bases. The CDR3 DNA is TGTGCCAGCGGGGGGGGTTCCACATCGTGGGATACGCAGTATTTT. It specifies CASGGGSTSWDTQYF.

As concerns this clone: At one end the junction does not follow the germline gene, possibly because of a read error. The chain joins TRBV27 to TRBJ2-7, with 9 bases fitting TRBD1. CDR3 length: 13 residues. Germline lookup yields CDR1 MNHEY and CDR2 SMNVEV (reference sequence). The CDR3 nucleotides are TGTGCCAGCAGTTCCAGGGAGGGGGACAGGGTCAAGTTC. It encodes CASSSREGDRVKF.

The V call is TRBV24-1, the J call TRBJ1-2, with TRBD1 matching over 7 bases. The germline CDR1 and CDR2 sequences are KGHDR and SFDVKD. This CDR3 is 13 amino acids long. Germline trimming cut 4 bases from V and 6 bases from J; bases unmatched to any gene: 4. The CDR3 DNA is TGTGCCACCAGTGACCGCCAGGGGGATGGCTACACCTTC. It encodes CATSDRQGDGYTF.

The chain recombines TRBV21-1 with TRBJ1-6; the table names TRBD1, a call not compared with the DNA. TRBV21-1 is annotated as a pseudogene. The CDR3 runs to 16 residues. CDR3 in amino acids: CARSTGGFGCDSPLHF. CDR3 DNA sequence: TGTGCCAGGTCGACAGGAGGATTCGGTTGTGATTCACCCCTCCACTTT.

This clone was found a few times. This chain links TRBV12-3 or TRBV12-4 with TRBJ2-3, with D maybe TRBD2 (6 bases). Trimming shortened V by 7 bases and J by 2 bases, and 10 bases separated the two germline ends. This CDR3 comprises 13 residues. In nucleotides, the CDR3 is TGTGCCAGCAATGCGGGACTCACAGATACGCAGTATTTT. As protein: CASNAGLTDTQYF.

In its sample, this clone was seen a few times. The V gene is TRBV6-6, the J gene TRBJ1-1; D perhaps matches TRBD1 (6 bases). The germline CDR1 and CDR2 sequences are MNHNY and SVGAGI (reference sequence). This CDR3 spans 13 amino acids. The V end lost 6 bases, the J end lost 2 bases, and 10 bases lay between the germline ends. The CDR3 DNA reads TGTGCCAGCAGCGACAGGCAAAACACTGAAGCTTTCTTT. As protein: CASSDRQNTEAFF.

This clone was found once. This chain joins TRBV9 and TRBJ2-1; D is perhaps TRBD2 (6 bases). The CDR3 spans 14 residues. CDR1 SGDLS and CDR2 YYNGEE come from the germline V gene. V lost 4 bases and J 9 bases, leaving 17 bases between the germline ends. The CDR3 spells CASSPSPGTREQFF. In nucleotides, the CDR3 is TGTGCCAGCAGCCCAAGTCCCGGGACTCGTGAGCAGTTCTTC.

A single count supports this clone. This sequence joins TRBV7-8 and TRBJ1-2, with 10 bases identical to TRBD1. CDR3 length: 16 amino acids. J lost 8 bases, V lost 5 bases, and 14 bases had no gene match. Germline assignment: CDR1 SGHVS and CDR2 FQNEAQ. In nucleotides, the CDR3 is TGTGCCAGCAGCCAGTGGACAGGGGGATCTTTTGAAGGCTACACCTTC. Encoded protein: CASSQWTGGSFEGYTF. Filled out from reference TRBV7-8 and TRBJ1-2, the complete variable domain reads GAGVSQSPRYKVAKRGQDVALRCDPISGHVSLFWYQQALGQGPEFLTYFQNEAQLDKSGLPSDRFFAERPEGSVSTLKIQRTQQEDSAVYLCASSQWTGGSFEGYTFGSGTRLTVV.

The chain combines TRBV28 with TRBJ2-7, with unresolved D. The CDR3 length is 13 residues. V was cut by 3 bases and J by 3 bases, with 9 bases left in between. Per the germline V gene, CDR1 is MDHEN and CDR2 is SYDVKM. DNA of the CDR3: TGTGCCAGCAGTTTGGTACCCAGCTACGAGCAGTACTTC. Translated, it gives CASSLVPSYEQYF.

The gene calls are TRBV7-6 and TRBJ2-7, with D uncertain. Germline CDR1 and CDR2: SGHVS and FNYEAQ. The CDR3 totals 13 residues. Trimming removed 4 bases at V and 1 base at J, with 8 bases between. Here the CDR3 reads CASSSPVSYEQYF. The DNA of the CDR3 is TGTGCCAGCAGCTCCCCCGTTTCCTACGAGCAGTACTTC.

This clone was counted once. V is TRBV7-3 and J is TRBJ2-1; 7 positions agree with TRBD2. With V trimmed by 3 bases and J by 1 base, 9 bases remained unmatched. This CDR3 comprises 17 residues. Germline-derived CDR1 and CDR2 are SGHTA and FQGTGA. This CDR3 reads CASSLFGGGISYNEQFF. The CDR3 DNA reads as TGTGCCAGCAGCTTGTTTGGCGGGGGAATATCCTACAATGAGCAGTTCTTC.